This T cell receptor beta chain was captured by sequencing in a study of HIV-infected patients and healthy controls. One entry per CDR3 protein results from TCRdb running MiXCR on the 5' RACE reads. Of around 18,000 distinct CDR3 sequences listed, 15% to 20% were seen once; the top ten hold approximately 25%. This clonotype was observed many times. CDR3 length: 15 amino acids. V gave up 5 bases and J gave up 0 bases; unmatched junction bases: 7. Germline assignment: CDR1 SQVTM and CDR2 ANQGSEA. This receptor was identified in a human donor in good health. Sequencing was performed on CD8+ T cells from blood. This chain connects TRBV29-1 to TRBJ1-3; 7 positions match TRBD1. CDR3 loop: CSVLGTEYSGNTIYF. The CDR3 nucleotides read TGCAGCGTTCTCGGGACAGAGTACTCTGGAAACACCATATATTTT. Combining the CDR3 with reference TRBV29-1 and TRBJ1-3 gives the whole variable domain SAVISQKPSRDICQRGTSLTIQCQVDSQVTMMFWYRQQPGQSLTLIATANQGSEATYESGFVIDKFPISRPNLTFSTLTVSNMSPEDSSIYLCSVLGTEYSGNTIYFGEGSWLTVV.